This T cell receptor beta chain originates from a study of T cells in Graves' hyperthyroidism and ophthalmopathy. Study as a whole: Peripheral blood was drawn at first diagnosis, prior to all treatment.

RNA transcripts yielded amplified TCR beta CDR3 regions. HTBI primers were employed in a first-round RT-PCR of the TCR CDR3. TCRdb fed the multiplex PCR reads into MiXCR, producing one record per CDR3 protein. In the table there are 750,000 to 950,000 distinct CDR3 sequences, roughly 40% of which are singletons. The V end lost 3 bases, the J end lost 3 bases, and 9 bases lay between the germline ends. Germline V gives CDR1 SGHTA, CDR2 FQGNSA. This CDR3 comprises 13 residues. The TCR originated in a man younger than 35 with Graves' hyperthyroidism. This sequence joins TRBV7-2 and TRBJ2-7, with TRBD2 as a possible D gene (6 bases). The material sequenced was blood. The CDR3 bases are TGTGCCAGCAGCTTTGGACTACACTACGAGCAGTACTTC. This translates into CASSFGLHYEQYF.